These 19 T cell receptor beta chains were all obtained from the same sample, sequenced in a study of molecular identifiers for immune sequencing clone quantification. A single record per CDR3 protein comes from TCRdb applying MiXCR to the PCR reads. This table has under 600,000 distinct CDR3 sequences, 25% appearing once. Sequencing was performed on naive CD8+ T cells from blood, with Jurkat cell RNA spiked in. The subset: FACS-sorted CD8+CD4-CCR7+CD45RA+ naive T cells. These receptors were collected from a human donor in good health. Some libraries in this study had Jurkat cell RNA spiked in.

Ten or more counts support this clonotype. This chain uses TRBV6-2 or TRBV6-3 with TRBJ2-7; a weak D match, TRBD1 (6 bases). The CDR3 is 15 residues long. The ends were cut back, 1 base at V and 2 bases at J, with 12 bases in the middle. Germline V CDR1 and CDR2: MNHEY, SVGEGT. The CDR3, as DNA: TGTGCCAGCAGTTACTTCGCAGGGGATGCCTACGAGCAGTACTTC. As protein: CASSYFAGDAYEQYF.

This clonotype was recorded at least ten times. This chain uses TRBV5-1 with TRBJ2-3; 7 positions agree with TRBD2. Germline assignment: CDR1 SGHRS and CDR2 YFSETQ. The CDR3 contains 15 residues. V trimming: 3 bases; J trimming: 8 bases; junction bases outside the gene matches: 12. The CDR3 coding sequence is TGCGCCAGCAGCTCCCGTGGGGGGGTTTACGGTACGCAGTATTTT. It translates to CASSSRGGVYGTQYF.

The chain has TRBV28 and TRBJ2-7, with a weak D call TRBD1 (5 bases). Germline CDR1 reads MDHEN; CDR2 reads SYDVKM. V was cut by 6 bases and J by 3 bases, with 18 bases left in between. The CDR3 spans 15 residues. The CDR3 loop reads CASSYTVRGFYEQYF. CDR3 nucleotide sequence: TGTGCCAGCAGCTATACAGTTAGGGGATTCTACGAGCAGTACTTC.

This clonotype was seen more than once but under ten times. The J gene is TRBJ1-1, the V gene TRBV2; D unclear. The CDR3 has 12 amino acids. V lost 3 bases and J lost 9, with 11 bases in between. Germline V gives CDR1 SNHLY, CDR2 FYNNEI. The CDR3 DNA is TGTGCCAGCAGTGATGAAGGGAATAAAGCTTTCTTT. Translation: CASSDEGNKAFF.

The chain couples TRBV28 to TRBJ2-7; D not certain. Germline lookup yields CDR1 MDHEN and CDR2 SYDVKM. This CDR3 region has 13 residues. The V and J ends lost 2 bases and 2 bases respectively, with 7 bases between them. The CDR3 bases are TGTGCCAGCAGTTTACCTTGGGCCTACGAGCAGTACTTC. Its translation: CASSLPWAYEQYF.

V and J are TRBV29-1 and TRBJ1-2, with D possibly TRBD1 on 6 matching bases. Trimming pared 6 bases from V and 2 bases from J, leaving 13 bases between. CDR1 is SQVTM, CDR2 ANQGSEA, per germline. The CDR3 contains 13 residues. CDR3 nucleotide sequence: TGCAGCGTCGGGACACCCAAAAACTATGGCTACACCTTC. It encodes CSVGTPKNYGYTF.

A few counts support this clonotype. The rearrangement joins TRBV6-2 or TRBV6-3 to TRBJ2-1; 9 bases agree with TRBD2. CDR3 size: 14 residues. The ends lost 5 bases at V and 7 bases at J; junction bases unmatched: 6. CDR1 MNHEY and CDR2 SVGEGT come from the germline V gene. CDR3 region: CASSRAGGANEQFF. The CDR3, as DNA: TGTGCCAGCAGTAGAGCGGGAGGTGCGAATGAGCAGTTCTTC.

This clonotype was observed a handful of times. The V gene is TRBV6-1, the J gene TRBJ2-3; maybe TRBD2 (5 bases). V was pared by 6 bases and J by 6 bases, with 16 bases between. This CDR3 is built from 14 residues. In germline, CDR1 is MNHNS, CDR2 SASEGT. Here the CDR3 reads CASSPGLGPDTQYF. DNA for the CDR3: TGTGCCAGCAGCCCCGGACTGGGTCCGGATACGCAGTATTTT.

The rearrangement links TRBV6-2 or TRBV6-3 to TRBJ2-7, with a tentative D call TRBD1 (6 bases). The CDR3 loop spans 15 amino acids. Germline lookup yields CDR1 MNHEY and CDR2 SVGEGT. With 2 bases removed from V and 7 bases from J, the gap between germline ends came to 18 bases. CDR3 sequence reads: CASSYGQGLLGEQYF. CDR3 bases: TGTGCCAGCAGTTACGGCCAGGGGCTTTTGGGGGAGCAGTACTTC.

This clonotype was detected once. Mismatch with germline at one junction end may stem from a read error. J is TRBJ2-3 and V is TRBV28, with a possible D match to TRBD2 (6 bases). The CDR3 has 16 amino acids. Germline V gene data show CDR1 as MDHEN and CDR2 as SYDVKM. The CDR3 region has the DNA TGTGCCAGCAGGGGCCCAAGTTGGGGACTCACCGATACGCCGTATTTT. Residues: CASRGPSWGLTDTPYF.

This clonotype was counted between two and nine times. The chain combines TRBV7-9 with TRBJ2-3; possible D gene TRBD2, 5 bases. V was pared by 2 bases and J by 2 bases, with 11 bases between. Per the germline V gene, CDR1 is SEHNR and CDR2 is FQNEAQ (reference sequence). The CDR3 extends over 15 amino acids. This chain's CDR3 is CASSLIIGNTDTQYF. CDR3 in DNA: TGTGCCAGCAGCTTAATCATCGGGAACACAGATACGCAGTATTTT.

The chain has TRBV6-1 and TRBJ2-7; the D is unclear. Per the germline V gene, CDR1 is MNHNS and CDR2 is SASEGT. The V end was cut by 7 bases, the J end by 4 bases, with 17 bases between. The CDR3 sequence is 14 residues long. The CDR3 protein is CASTSQPAGYEQYF. CDR3 coding DNA: TGTGCCAGCACATCCCAGCCCGCCGGGTACGAGCAGTACTTC.

The chain uses TRBV20-1 and TRBJ2-7; D uncertain. This CDR3 spans 11 amino acids. Germline V gene data show CDR1 as DFQATT and CDR2 as SNEGSKA (reference sequence). The ends were cut back, 5 bases at V and 3 bases at J, with 8 bases in the middle. CDR3 in amino acids: CSAVGSYEQYF. The CDR3 nucleotides read TGCAGTGCTGTAGGAAGCTACGAGCAGTACTTC.

This clonotype was counted a few times. The V call is TRBV4-1, the J call TRBJ1-2; TRBD1 matches 7 bases. Germline V lookup: CDR1 MGHRA, CDR2 YSYEKL. CDR3 length: 17 residues. The V segment lost 1 base and the J segment 13 bases; nucleotides outside the gene matches: 21. In DNA form, the CDR3 reads TGCGCCAGCAGCCAAGCTTTAAAAATGGGGACAGCTGTGGGAAGCACCTTC. Amino acid sequence: CASSQALKMGTAVGSTF.

Worth noting for this clonotype: This sequence may be a read error, since a much larger clone differs from it by one base. The gene calls are TRBV6-5 and TRBJ2-3; D is unresolved. The CDR3 has 14 amino acids. V was trimmed by 10 bases and J by 3 bases, leaving 17 bases between them. From germline, CDR1 is MNHEY and CDR2 SVGAGI. CDR3 protein: CAIRASELTDTQYF. CDR3 DNA sequence: TGTGCCATTAGGGCGTCCGAACTTACAGATACGCAGTATTTT.

Comments on this clonotype: Since a much larger clone is just one base distant, this may be a read error. The V call is TRBV5-4, the J call TRBJ2-7, with a tentative D call TRBD2 (6 bases). The germline V gene encodes CDR1 SGHNT and CDR2 YYREEE (reference sequence). CDR3 length equals 14 residues. The CDR3 nucleotides are TGTGCCAGCAGCTTCGGCCCGGGGGAAGACGAGCAGTCCTTC. The encoded protein is CASSFGPGEDEQSF.

As concerns this clonotype: The junction and the germline gene differ at one end; a read error may be behind it. This sequence joins TRBV5-4 and TRBJ2-7; 8 positions match TRBD1. The CDR3 covers 16 residues. Germline V gives CDR1 SGHNT, CDR2 YYREEE (reference sequence). The CDR3 region has the DNA TGTGCCAGCAGCTTGGATGGACAGGGACCTCAAGGGGGGCAGGACTTC. The encoded protein is CASSLDGQGPQGGQDF.

V and J are TRBV20-1 and TRBJ2-5; D is uncertain. The V gene lost 1 base and the J gene lost 1 base, with 10 bases spanning the gap. CDR1 is DFQATT, CDR2 SNEGSKA, per germline (reference sequence). CDR3 length: 14 residues. The CDR3 coding sequence is TGCAGTGCTAGAGTGACAAGGACCCAAGAGACCCAGTACTTC. Its protein product is CSARVTRTQETQYF.

This chain connects TRBV6-5 to TRBJ1-6; D perhaps matches TRBD1 (5 bases). The germline V and J ends were trimmed by 0 bases and 6 bases, with 9 bases remaining between them. Germline assignment: CDR1 MNHEY and CDR2 SVGAGI. The CDR3 sequence is 15 residues long. For the CDR3, the DNA is TGTGCCAGCAGTTACTCGGGACCGCCTAATTCACCCCTCCACTTT. Translated: CASSYSGPPNSPLHF.